Listed here is a single TCR beta chain. This clone appeared a few times. Its antigen is currently not known. No much larger clonotype is one base removed from it; base qualities were not supplied. Library preparation was by the immunoSEQ multiplex PCR assay. A mixture of 60 forward primers for TCR Vbeta segments and 13 reverse primers for TCR Jbeta segments was used in the multiplex PCR. A multiplex PCR assay on genomic DNA amplified the CDR3 region of rearranged TCR beta genes. The amplified TCR beta libraries were sequenced on the Illumina HiSeq System as 87-base-pair reads. In the paper's pipeline: Across the 500 to 750 repertoires, a later analysis counted around 80 million unique TCR beta chains, roughly 11 million of which were shared by at least two donors. To remove PCR and sequencing errors, raw reads were error-corrected and collapsed into unique sequences using a nearest-neighbor algorithm that merged closely related sequences. CDR3 sequences were aligned to IMGT reference sequences to assign V, D and J gene segments. For a sequence to be retained, at least a six-nucleotide match to both a V gene segment and a J gene segment was required. A rearrangement counted as productive if the CDR3 had no stop codons and remained in frame with V and J, and every other rearrangement counted as non-productive. CDR3 was defined by IMGT convention, running from the second conserved V-encoded cysteine to the conserved J-encoded phenylalanine. In an earlier analysis of 550 to 650 of the donors, sequences lacking an unambiguous match to a single V gene segment were excluded. An earlier analysis of several hundred of the donors called V segments functional above 56.7% productive rearrangements and segregating when the between-donor standard deviation exceeded 5%. To diagnose cytomegalovirus status from the catalog of TCR beta chain sequences, a statistical classification framework was built. In a later analysis, TCR nucleotide sequences were compared against IMGT/GENE-DB human TR gene sequences so that V and J genes could be assigned. A later analysis assigned CDR3 sequences and most-parsimonious VDJ recombination scenarios with the TCRdist pipeline. In a later analysis, each TCR beta chain was defined by its CDR3 amino acid sequence together with its V-gene family, and reads without a unique V-gene family were excluded. A later analysis removed 592 highly shared, low-generation-probability nucleotide sequences to deal with suspected cross-contamination and a sequencing artifact. For each public chain, a later analysis derived a clonal expansion index from normalized ranks of inferred template counts within each repertoire. Generation probabilities in a later analysis came from a VDJ recombination model fitted to out-of-frame rearrangements, and those results were checked against IGoR. In a later analysis, TCR-TCR, TCR-HLA and TCR-CMV co-occurrence was scored with hypergeometric tests, and a repertoire-size bias correction was applied to TCR pairs. False discovery rates were estimated in a later analysis by permuting HLA or CMV assignments 20 times. A later analysis grouped co-occurring TCRs with DBSCAN, adding TCRdist sequence similarity when clustering within HLA-allele-positive subsets. Repertoires with fewer than 30,000 or more than 120,000 public chains were left out of co-occurrence clustering, as were about five repertoires with anomalous nucleotide sharing. Drawn from immuneACCESS, this table holds only the in-frame rearrangements with V and J called that TCRdb kept. Clones are partly lost; checked studies trace under half to an unresolved V gene and leave the rest unexplained. The DNA gave D and trimming, while V, J and clone size come from that table. The table for this sample lists 120,000 to 150,000 clones; over 60% of them were counted only once. About 3% of the sample comes from the top ten.

The germline V gene yields MNHEY for CDR1 and SVGAGI for CDR2. V ends up 0 bases short and J 3 bases short, with an unmatched junction base count of 0. Its CDR3 holds 15 amino acids, cysteine through phenylalanine. Of all the DNA, just the CDR3 is kept, 45 bases in frame from base 1. The cohort consisted of 600 or so healthy bone marrow donors. All cohort members were sampled while nominally healthy, although unrecorded immune exposures were likely present. The donor tested CMV seropositive, placing the donor among the 250 to 300 seropositive members of the cohort. Every donor gave a peripheral blood sample, and the peripheral blood mononuclear cells from that sample were used for TCR beta sequencing. The Qiagen DNeasy Blood Extraction Kit was used to extract genomic DNA from the blood cell samples. The sample originates from a study of cytomegalovirus exposure and HLA in healthy donors (dated by TCRdb to the late 2010s). Regarding the research as a whole: An earlier analysis of some 620 of the donors reported approximately 280 Gb of sequence data and 100 million to 120 million unique TCR beta sequences obtained from around 180 million T cells. About 320 gigabases of sequencing data and 70 million to 85 million unique TCR sequences were included in an early release covering about 600 HLA-typed donors. Of the 300 to 500 genotyped donors, approximately 81% were placed in the genetic ancestry cluster associated with self-reported Caucasian donors. The aim of the study was to test whether cataloging public T cell receptors could identify signatures of past pathogen exposure. Using immunosequencing, the study profiled T cell repertoires from fewer than 850 subjects and related those repertoires to cytomegalovirus serostatus. Besides the first cohort of about 730 subjects, a separate validation cohort made up of 120 different subjects was used. To predict cytomegalovirus infection status, the study combined high-throughput TCR immunosequencing, statistical association of individual TCRs with disease status, and machine learning. In a later analysis, previously published TCR beta repertoires from 670 or so donors were re-analyzed and high-resolution HLA genotyping was added so that TCR occurrence patterns could be studied. In the later analysis, no new phenotypic data were used to find candidate immune exposures; instead, reliance was placed on TCR beta sequences and their occurrence across donors. In an earlier analysis of about 590 of the donors, high-throughput TCR beta sequencing was used to judge whether each TCR beta V gene segment behaved as functional or pseudogenic. Donor age, sex, ethnicity and CMV serostatus were compiled alongside the repertoire data. A later genetic analysis took genome-wide SNP genotypes for 398 of the 666 donors and used that subset as a discovery cohort. Every discovery cohort repertoire had been produced on one sequencing platform. HLA typing covered class I and class II loci at four-digit resolution. Typing coverage differed by locus: A, B, C, DRB1 and DQB1 were typed in about 620-640 donors, DQA1 in around 500, DPA1 in around 610, and DPB1 in 450 to 480. Five DR-DQ haplotypes were handled as single units for association and clustering because linkage in the cohort was strong. Among some 410 genotyped donors of the cohort, an average of approximately 240,000 unique TCR beta nucleotide sequences were sequenced per donor, around 18% of them non-productive.

Results the study describes overall, beyond this receptor: A cluster of highly shared sequence variants was judged likely to represent a technical artifact of the sequencing pipeline. When HLA alleles, especially DR and DQ, strongly co-occurred, TCR associations were difficult to assign to individual alleles. Correlated functional status among segregating V segments might reflect linkage disequilibrium, but an unknown experimental factor could not be ruled out. Because counts were too low, roughly 17 rarely observed V segments, including chromosome 9 orphons, were left out of the earlier analysis of 500 to 650 of the donors. Only TCR beta chains were sequenced in this cohort, and the absence of alpha or paired-chain data limited detectable features. In a later analysis, some 17,000 TCR beta sequences were associated with specific HLA alleles at a false discovery rate of 0.05. A later analysis found that TCR association rates varied across HLA loci, with DRB1 alleles showing the most associated TCRs and HLA-C alleles the fewest. According to the authors, the approach could potentially be generalized to other disease states and immunological phenotypes. A later genetic analysis associated a missense DCLRE1C variant with V-gene and J-gene trimming of TCR beta chains, and an independent cohort replicated the association. Because the 87-base-pair reads could not distinguish some IMGT-functional V segments, including TRBV6-2 and TRBV6-3, those segments were excluded. In vitro tests confirmed that a few of the cytomegalovirus-associated TCR beta chains recognize cytomegalovirus antigens. Most TCR sequences were seen in very few donors, while some public TCRs were found in many individuals. An earlier analysis of roughly 570 of the donors showed that most TCR beta V segments appeared in productive rearrangements either about 87% or about 30% of the time, which broadly matched IMGT annotations. In a later analysis, several top co-occurrence clusters were reported to appear linked to parvovirus B19, influenza, CMV and Epstein-Barr virus. According to a later analysis, most CMV-associated TCR beta chains appeared to be HLA-restricted, and the HLA associations seemed to be driven largely by CMV exposure. For the cohort, immune exposure information was limited to CMV serostatus. Because HLA typing was missing for some donors at each locus, association tests included only the typed subset. In a later analysis, HLA-associated TCR beta chains were found to be more clonally expanded and to have lower generation probabilities than equally common non-associated chains. In both the original and validation cohorts, the classifier was reported to diagnose cytomegalovirus status with high specificity and sensitivity. A later genetic analysis reported fewer N-insertions in productive TCRs among donors in an Asian-associated ancestry cluster than the roughly 700-donor mean. A total of some 180 TCR beta chains were listed by the study as associated with cytomegalovirus. Roughly uniform sequencing depth across donors was assumed in presence/absence analyses, although this assumption may not hold. A further reported finding was that TCR beta sequences accurately predicted the HLA-A and HLA-B alleles for most subjects in the first cohort.

The sequence was collected from a man in his forties in good health and CMV-seropositive. The V and J segments used are TRBV6-5 and TRBJ2-1; TRBD2 matches 9 bases in the middle. The sample taken for sequencing was PBMCs. This receptor has the CDR3 CASSYSSGSYNEQFF. The DNA reads TGTGCCAGCAGTTACTCTAGCGGGAGCTACAATGAGCAGTTCTTC.